Following are 23 T cell receptor beta chains from one sample sequenced in a study of shared clonotypes between healthy human individuals (TCRdb year 2020). Receptor amplification or capture employed the immunoSEQ multiplex PCR assay. TCRdb mirrors the immuneACCESS table, restricted to in-frame sequences. Some clones are absent from its copies; in checked studies, under half trace to an unresolved V gene, and the reason for the others is unknown. This sample gives roughly 1,600,000 clones in total; approximately 98.5% of them show up just once. Approximately 0.4% of the sample comes from the top ten. The sequenced material came from naive CD4+ T cells sorted from blood. Reading the label with the study, this specimen's cell subset or site is: CD45RA+ positively selected. These receptors came from a man aged 25-40 years in good health.

This chain connects TRBV7-2 to TRBJ1-1; D is ambiguous. The germline gives CDR1 SGHTA, CDR2 FQGNSA. V was trimmed by 3 bases and J by 4 bases, leaving 9 bases between them. CDR3 length equals 13 residues. The CDR3 sequence is CASSFILGTEAFF. As DNA, the CDR3 is TGTGCCAGCAGCTTTATTTTGGGCACTGAAGCTTTCTTT. Looking up the rest from reference TRBV7-2 and TRBJ1-1 gives the full variable domain: GAGVSQSPSNKVTEKGKDVELRCDPISGHTALYWYRQSLGQGLEFLIYFQGNSAPDKSGLPSDRFSAERTGGSVSTLTIQRTQQEDSAVYLCASSFILGTEAFFGQGTRLTVV.

The chain is built from TRBV7-2 and TRBJ1-5, with 8 bases fitting TRBD1. The germline V gene has CDR1 SGHTA and CDR2 FQGNSA. This CDR3 has 16 amino acids. After removal of 6 bases from V and 5 bases from J, the junction contained 12 bases not matched to a gene. CDR3 region: CASRKAGGGFDQPQHF. CDR3 DNA: TGTGCCAGCAGGAAGGCAGGGGGCGGGTTCGATCAGCCCCAGCATTTT.

The chain uses TRBV2 and TRBJ1-2; D ambiguous. CDR1 and CDR2 (germline): SNHLY, FYNNEI. The CDR3 totals 14 residues. Trimming cost V 1 base and J 4 bases, with 10 bases left between them. In DNA, the CDR3 is TGTGCCAGCAGTGAAGATAGGGAGAGCTATGGCTACACCTTC. Translating gives CASSEDRESYGYTF. Variable domain in full (rest from reference TRBV2 and TRBJ1-2): EPEVTQTPSHQVTQMGQEVILRCVPISNHLYFYWYRQILGQKVEFLVSFYNNEISEKSEIFDDQFSVERPDGSNFTLKIRSTKLEDSAMYFCASSEDRESYGYTFGSGTRLTVV.

This clone was seen once. The chain links TRBV7-9 to TRBJ2-3; 10 bases line up with TRBD2. V lost 6 bases to trimming and J lost 6 bases; unmatched junction nucleotides: 15. The CDR3 runs to 17 residues. Germline V gives CDR1 SEHNR, CDR2 FQNEAQ (reference sequence). The CDR3 sequence: CASRNVNSSGSWDTQYF. Written as DNA, the CDR3 is TGTGCCAGCAGAAACGTGAATTCTAGCGGGAGCTGGGATACGCAGTATTTT.

The gene calls are TRBV18 and TRBJ2-2, with D perhaps TRBD1 or TRBD2 (5 bases each). Trimming cost V 2 bases and J 5 bases, with 12 bases left between them. CDR3 size: 15 residues. Germline V lookup: CDR1 KGHSH, CDR2 LQKENI. CDR3 DNA: TGTGCCAGCTCACCAGTCAGGGAGAGAACCGGGGAGCTGTTTTTT. The encoded protein is CASSPVRERTGELFF. The full variable domain, completed using reference TRBV18 and TRBJ2-2, is NAGVMQNPRHLVRRRGQEARLRCSPMKGHSHVYWYRQLPEEGLKFMVYLQKENIIDESGMPKERFSAEFPKEGPSILRIQQVVRGDSAAYFCASSPVRERTGELFFGEGSRLTVL.

CDR3 protein: CASSHPLTGGTTGELFF. For the CDR3, the DNA is TGCGCCAGCAGCCACCCCCTGACCGGGGGCACCACCGGGGAGCTGTTTTTT. This rearrangement joins TRBV4-3 to TRBJ2-2; D could derive from TRBD1 or TRBD2 (6 bases each). The CDR3 contains 17 residues. V dropped 3 bases and J dropped 4 bases, with 18 bases sitting between them. Looked up from germline, CDR1 is LGHNA and CDR2 is YSLEER.

The chain employs TRBV14 and TRBJ2-7; D is undetermined. CDR1 and CDR2 from the germline V gene are SGHDN and FVKESK. Trimming removed 4 bases from V and 6 bases from J, with 13 bases in between. This CDR3 comprises 13 residues. CDR3 in amino acids: CASSPRRIGEQYF. CDR3 bases: TGTGCCAGCAGCCCACGACGGATCGGCGAGCAGTACTTC.

The V call is TRBV19, the J call TRBJ2-1; D not certain. Between the trimmed V and J ends, which lost 4 bases and 4 bases, there was a span of 11 bases. The CDR3 spans 14 residues. In germline, CDR1 is LNHDA, CDR2 SQIVND (reference sequence). CDR3 region: CASSTHFRYNEQFF. The CDR3 region has the DNA TGTGCCAGTAGTACCCATTTTCGGTACAATGAGCAGTTCTTC.

V usage is TRBV6-5 and J usage is TRBJ2-1; 10 bases are a match to TRBD1. Germline CDR1 and CDR2: MNHEY and SVGAGI. V lost 4 bases and J lost 14; bases outside the gene matches: 8. CDR3 length equals 13 residues. The CDR3 DNA is TGTGCCAGCAGTTTAACCGGGACAGGGGTCGAGTTCTTC. Protein: CASSLTGTGVEFF.

The chain couples TRBV19 to TRBJ2-5; 7 bases are a match to TRBD1. The germline gives CDR1 LNHDA, CDR2 SQIVND (reference sequence). This CDR3 comprises 14 residues. The V segment lost 8 bases and the J segment 5 bases; nucleotides outside the gene matches: 11. The CDR3 protein is CASSLNRGMETQYF. The CDR3 DNA reads TGTGCCAGTTCACTTAACAGGGGAATGGAGACCCAGTACTTC.

The V call is TRBV19, the J call TRBJ2-7; TRBD1 matches 10 bases. Germline CDR1 LNHDA, CDR2 SQIVND (reference sequence). The V gene end was trimmed by 1 base and the J gene end by 8 bases; junction bases not matched to a gene: 2. The CDR3 is made up of 13 amino acids. CDR3 sequence reads: CASSIGDRGKQYF. The CDR3, as DNA: TGTGCCAGTAGTATAGGGGACAGGGGCAAGCAGTACTTC.

The J gene is TRBJ2-1, the V gene TRBV5-6; D possibly uses TRBD1 or TRBD2 (5 bases each). Trimming stripped 4 bases from V and 10 bases from J, with 9 bases between. The CDR3 is 11 residues long. Germline CDR1 SGHDT, CDR2 YYEEEE. As DNA, the CDR3 is TGTGCCAGCAGCACGGGACGCGAGCAGTTCTTC. Its protein product is CASSTGREQFF.

The CDR3 coding sequence is TGTGCCAGCTCACCACGGAAGACAGTCACAGATACGCAGTATTTT. It translates to CASSPRKTVTDTQYF. The V and J genes are TRBV18 and TRBJ2-3; tentative D call: TRBD1 (5 bases). Germline V gene data show CDR1 as KGHSH and CDR2 as LQKENI. CDR3 length equals 15 residues. Trimming pared 1 base from V and 2 bases from J, leaving 10 bases between.

The chain is built from TRBV5-4 and TRBJ2-7, with TRBD2 identical over 11 bases. This CDR3 has 15 amino acids. The V gene's germline CDR1 is SGHNT and CDR2 YYREEE (reference sequence). The V segment lost 6 bases and the J segment 2 bases; nucleotides outside the gene matches: 7. This CDR3 is CASTLGTSGPYEQYF. Written as DNA, the CDR3 is TGTGCCAGCACCCTAGGGACTAGCGGACCCTACGAGCAGTACTTC. Combining the CDR3 with reference TRBV5-4 and TRBJ2-7 gives the whole variable domain ETGVTQSPTHLIKTRGQQVTLRCSSQSGHNTVSWYQQALGQGPQFIFQYYREEENGRGNFPPRFSGLQFPNYSSELNVNALELDDSALYLCASTLGTSGPYEQYFGPGTRLTVT.

The chain is built from TRBV10-1 and TRBJ2-5; 9 positions agree with TRBD1. The J segment lost 1 base and the V segment lost 5 bases, leaving 2 bases of the junction unmatched. The CDR3 is 14 residues long. The germline gives CDR1 WNHNN, CDR2 SYGVQD (reference sequence). The CDR3 here is CASSRQGVQETQYF. For the CDR3, the DNA is TGCGCCAGCAGTCGACAGGGGGTCCAAGAGACCCAGTACTTC.

This chain joins TRBV7-2 and TRBJ2-3, with unresolved D. Germline assignment: CDR1 SGHTA and CDR2 FQGNSA. The CDR3 is 15 amino acids. The ends were cut back, 5 bases at V and 2 bases at J, with 14 bases in the middle. DNA for the CDR3: TGTGCCAGCAGCGCCAGCAGGCTCCTCACAGATACGCAGTATTTT. Protein sequence: CASSASRLLTDTQYF. The full variable domain, its missing parts supplied by reference TRBV7-2 and TRBJ2-3, is GAGVSQSPSNKVTEKGKDVELRCDPISGHTALYWYRQSLGQGLEFLIYFQGNSAPDKSGLPSDRFSAERTGGSVSTLTIQRTQQEDSAVYLCASSASRLLTDTQYFGPGTRLTVL.

The chain recombines TRBV29-1 with TRBJ2-2, with D hard to call. V was trimmed by 4 bases and J by 0 bases, leaving 9 bases between them. Germline values: CDR1 SQVTM, CDR2 ANQGSEA. The CDR3 is 14 residues long. The CDR3 reads CSVVVGTNTGELFF. The DNA for the CDR3 is TGCAGCGTTGTTGTCGGAACGAACACCGGGGAGCTGTTTTTT.

The chain employs TRBV29-1 and TRBJ2-7, with no clear D. The CDR3 is 13 residues long. The germline gives CDR1 SQVTM, CDR2 ANQGSEA. Trimming shortened V by 4 bases and J by 1 base, and 11 bases separated the two germline ends. CDR3 loop: CSVVGHGSYEQYF. The CDR3 DNA is TGCAGCGTTGTGGGCCACGGATCCTACGAGCAGTACTTC.

With respect to this clone: This same CDR3 is encoded by further DNA sequences in the sample. The chain employs TRBV18 and TRBJ1-4; D gene unclear. The CDR3 runs 13 residues. CDR1 and CDR2 from the germline V gene are KGHSH and LQKENI. V dropped 0 bases and J dropped 5 bases, with 4 bases sitting between them. In DNA, the CDR3 is TGTGCCAGCTCACCACCGGCGAATGAAAAACTGTTTTTT. Its translation is CASSPPANEKLFF.

The chain links TRBV7-6 to TRBJ2-5, with D possibly being TRBD2 (6 bases). Trimming removed 0 bases from V and 5 bases from J, with 16 bases in between. Germline V gene sequence: CDR1 SGHVS, CDR2 FNYEAQ. This CDR3 has 16 amino acids. CDR3 bases: TGTGCCAGCAGCTTAGCGCGCAGGGAGGCCAAGGAGACCCAGTACTTC. Translating gives CASSLARREAKETQYF.

The gene calls are TRBV5-6 and TRBJ1-4; D ambiguous. Germline assignment: CDR1 SGHDT and CDR2 YYEEEE. V was shortened by 1 base and J by 5 bases, with 6 bases between the two germline ends. This CDR3 region has 13 residues. CDR3: CASSLRRNEKLFF. The DNA of the CDR3 is TGTGCCAGCAGCTTGCGAAGGAATGAAAAACTGTTTTTT.

The DNA for the CDR3 is TGTGCCATCAGTCCCCCTCGCCGGGGAGAGCAGTACTTC. It is translated as CAISPPRRGEQYF. The chain carries TRBV10-3 and TRBJ2-7; a possible D gene is TRBD2 (5 bases). Trimming left V 5 bases short and J 7 bases short, with 15 bases between. CDR1 ENHRY and CDR2 SYGVKD come from the germline V gene. The CDR3 sequence is 13 residues long.

In regard to this clone: The sample holds other DNA sequences that translate to the same CDR3. CDR3 loop: CASSLTGSYNEQFF. In DNA form, the CDR3 reads TGTGCCAGCAGCCTGACAGGGTCCTACAATGAGCAGTTCTTC. This rearrangement joins TRBV6-5 to TRBJ2-1; 7 nucleotides match TRBD1. V was clipped by 6 bases and J by 1 base; unmatched bases: 3. Germline V gene data show CDR1 as MNHEY and CDR2 as SVGAGI. The CDR3 is 14 residues long.